This TCR beta chain was sequenced for a study of T-cell memory formation after mild COVID-19 (dated by TCRdb to about 2021). Concerning the study at large: TCR sequence clusters from the two donors were largely donor specific. In two donors, T-cell clones that expanded and contracted after mild COVID-19 were tracked by sequencing TCRalpha and TCRbeta repertoires over time. The cohort was made up of two young adult volunteers, one female and one male, who were previously healthy.

Points the paper makes about the study in general: SARS-CoV-2 specificity was not confirmed for the second-wave clones peaking on day 37. The study included only a couple of mild cases, and larger cohorts that include severe cases with pre-infection samples were judged to be necessary. The detection of some responding clones in pre-infection memory suggests that pre-existing cross-reactive memory T cells joined the SARS-CoV-2 response. Balanced CD4/CD8 phenotypes were observed for clones contracting from day 15 to 85, whereas a bias towards CD4+ was observed for a second wave of clones expanding from day 15 to 37. Contracting CD4+ clones appeared mostly in the CM and EM memory subsets, whereas CD8+ clones were enriched in EMRA.

Ficoll-Paque density gradient centrifugation was used to isolate PBMCs. The instrument given in TCRdb is Illumina NovaSeq 6000. TCRalpha and TCRbeta cDNA libraries were built by 5'RACE with constant-segment primers, adding sample barcodes and unique molecular identifiers. RNA was extracted from every sample with Trizol reagent. Amplification of the libraries took two PCR steps, and the second step added a second sample barcode plus Illumina TruSeq adapters. Libraries were sequenced on an Illumina NovaSeq with 2 x 150 bp paired-end reads. As for the original processing: Reads were demultiplexed and collapsed into UMI-guided consensus sequences with migec v1.2.7. Using mixcr v2.1.11, the UMI consensuses were aligned to TRA and TRB V and J templates and assembled into clonotypes. A clonotype was counted as expanded or contracted only if both edgeR and NoisET called the change significant, with noise models trained on biological replicates. edgeR calls used a false discovery rate-adjusted p below 0.01 and a log2 fold-change threshold of 1. As an exploratory analysis of dynamics, PCA with hierarchical clustering was applied to max-normalized trajectories of the 1000 most abundant clonotypes. Separately sequenced CD4+ and CD8+ repertoires were used to assign a CD4 or CD8 phenotype to each responding clone. TCRdb reworked the public reads: Q25 trimming with fastp, MiXCR clone assembly, productive beta chains retained. Merged by CDR3 protein, the rows form single entries marked with the most common genes and DNA. TCRdb, rather than the study authors, made the V and J calls. The sample includes 210,000 or so distinct CDR3 sequences, with 10% to 13% observed a single time. The ten largest clones add up to just over 3% of the sample.

This clonotype was seen more than once but under ten times. Its antigen specificity is not known. No base quality values were provided; no much bigger clone lies one nucleotide off. This sequence was found in a man aged 18 to 29 who had mild COVID-19 (a few samples of this study predate the infection). The sample titles of this study are shuffled in the database, so cell type and time point are left out; the donor was told from shared clones. The sample consisted of PBMCs or a T cell subset sorted from them (not recorded which).

CDR3 protein: CAWTIGNEKLFF. The sequence in DNA is TGTGCCTGGACTATCGGTAATGAAAAACTGTTTTTT. The V gene is TRBV30 and the J gene is TRBJ1-4, with the D gene too uncertain to name. From a lookup of the germline V gene (reference sequence), CDR1 and CDR2 are GTSNPN and SVGIG. Its CDR3 holds 12 amino acids, cysteine through phenylalanine. Only the CDR3 part of the read is kept: 36 bases, read in frame from the first base. V was cut back by 4 bases and J by 4 bases, leaving a gap of 7 bases between them. Extended through the reference TRBV30 and TRBJ1-4 proteins, this CDR3 yields the full variable domain: SQTIHQWPATLVQPVGSPLSLECTVEGTSNPNLYWYRQAAGRGLQLLFYSVGIGQISSEVPQNLSASRPQDRQFILSSKKLLLSDSGFYLCAWTIGNEKLFFGSGTQLSVL.